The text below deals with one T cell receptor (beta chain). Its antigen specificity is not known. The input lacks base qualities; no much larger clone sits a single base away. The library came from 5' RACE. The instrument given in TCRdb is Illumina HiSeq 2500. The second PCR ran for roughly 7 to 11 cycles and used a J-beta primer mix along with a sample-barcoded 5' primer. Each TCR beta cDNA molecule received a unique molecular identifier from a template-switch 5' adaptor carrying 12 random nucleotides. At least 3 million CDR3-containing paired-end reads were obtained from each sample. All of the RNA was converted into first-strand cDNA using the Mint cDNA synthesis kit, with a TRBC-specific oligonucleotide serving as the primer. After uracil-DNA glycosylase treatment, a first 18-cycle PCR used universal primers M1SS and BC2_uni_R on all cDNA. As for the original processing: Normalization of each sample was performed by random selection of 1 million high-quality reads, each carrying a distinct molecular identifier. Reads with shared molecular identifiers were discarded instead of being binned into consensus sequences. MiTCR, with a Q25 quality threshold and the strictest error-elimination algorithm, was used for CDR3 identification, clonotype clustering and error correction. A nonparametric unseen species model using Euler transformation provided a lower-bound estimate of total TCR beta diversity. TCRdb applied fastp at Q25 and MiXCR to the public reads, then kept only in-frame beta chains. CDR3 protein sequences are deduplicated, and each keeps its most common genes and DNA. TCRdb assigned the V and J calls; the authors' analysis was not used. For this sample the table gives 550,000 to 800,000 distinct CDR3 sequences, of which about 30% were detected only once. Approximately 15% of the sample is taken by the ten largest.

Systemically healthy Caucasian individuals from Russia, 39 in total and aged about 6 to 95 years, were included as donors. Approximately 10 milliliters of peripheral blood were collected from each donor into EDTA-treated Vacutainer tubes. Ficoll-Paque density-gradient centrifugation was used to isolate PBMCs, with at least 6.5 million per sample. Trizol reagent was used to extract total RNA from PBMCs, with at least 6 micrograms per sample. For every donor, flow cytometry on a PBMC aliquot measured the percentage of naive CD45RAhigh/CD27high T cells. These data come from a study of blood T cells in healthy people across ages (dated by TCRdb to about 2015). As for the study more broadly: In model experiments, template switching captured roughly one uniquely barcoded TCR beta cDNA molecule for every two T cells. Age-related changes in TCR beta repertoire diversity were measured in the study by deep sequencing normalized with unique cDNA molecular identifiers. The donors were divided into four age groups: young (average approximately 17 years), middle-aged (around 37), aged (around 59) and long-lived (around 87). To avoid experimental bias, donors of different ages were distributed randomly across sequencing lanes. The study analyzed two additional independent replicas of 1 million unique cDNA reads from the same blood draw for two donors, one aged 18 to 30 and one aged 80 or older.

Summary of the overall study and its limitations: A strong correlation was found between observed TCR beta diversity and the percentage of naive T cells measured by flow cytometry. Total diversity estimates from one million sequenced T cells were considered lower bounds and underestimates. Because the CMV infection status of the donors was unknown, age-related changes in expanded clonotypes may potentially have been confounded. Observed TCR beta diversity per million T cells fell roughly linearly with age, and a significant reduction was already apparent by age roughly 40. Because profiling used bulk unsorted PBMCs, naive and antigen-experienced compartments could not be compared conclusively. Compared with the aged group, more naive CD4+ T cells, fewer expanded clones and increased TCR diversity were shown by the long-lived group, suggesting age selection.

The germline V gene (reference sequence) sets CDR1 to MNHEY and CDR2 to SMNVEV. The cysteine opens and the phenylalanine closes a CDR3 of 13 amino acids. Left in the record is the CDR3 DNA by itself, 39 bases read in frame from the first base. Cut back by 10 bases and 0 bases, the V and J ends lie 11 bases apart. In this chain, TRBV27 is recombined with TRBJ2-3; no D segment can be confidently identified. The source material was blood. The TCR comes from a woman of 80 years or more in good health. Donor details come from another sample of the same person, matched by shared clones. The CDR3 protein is CATLVLSTDTQYF. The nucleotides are TGTGCCACCCTTGTTCTAAGCACAGATACGCAGTATTTT.